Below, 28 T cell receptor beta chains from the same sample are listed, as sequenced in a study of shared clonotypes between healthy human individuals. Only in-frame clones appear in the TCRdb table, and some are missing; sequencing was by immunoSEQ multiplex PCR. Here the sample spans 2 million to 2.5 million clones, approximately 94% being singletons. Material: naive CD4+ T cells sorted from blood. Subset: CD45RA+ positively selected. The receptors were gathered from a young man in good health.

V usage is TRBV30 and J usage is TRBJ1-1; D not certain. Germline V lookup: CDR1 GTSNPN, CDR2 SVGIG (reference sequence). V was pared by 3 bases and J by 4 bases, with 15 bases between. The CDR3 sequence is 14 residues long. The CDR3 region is CAWSVTRTGTEAFF. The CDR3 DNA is TGTGCCTGGAGCGTGACCCGTACTGGCACTGAAGCTTTCTTT.

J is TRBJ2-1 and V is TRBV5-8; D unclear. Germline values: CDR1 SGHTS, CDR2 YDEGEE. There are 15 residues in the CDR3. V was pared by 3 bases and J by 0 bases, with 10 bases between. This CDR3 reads CASSYVTSSYNEQFF. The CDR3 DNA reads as TGTGCCAGCAGCTATGTAACAAGCTCCTACAATGAGCAGTTCTTC.

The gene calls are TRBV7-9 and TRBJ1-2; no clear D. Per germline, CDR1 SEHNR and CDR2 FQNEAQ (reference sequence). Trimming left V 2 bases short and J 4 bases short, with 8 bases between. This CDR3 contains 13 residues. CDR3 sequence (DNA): TGTGCCAGCAGCTTAAGTCAGACCTATGGCTACACCTTC. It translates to CASSLSQTYGYTF.

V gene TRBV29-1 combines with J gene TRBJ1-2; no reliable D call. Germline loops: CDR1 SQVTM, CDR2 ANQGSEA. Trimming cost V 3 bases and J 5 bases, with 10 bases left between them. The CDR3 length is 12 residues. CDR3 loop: CSVDLQTYGYTF. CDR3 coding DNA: TGCAGCGTTGACCTACAGACATATGGCTACACCTTC.

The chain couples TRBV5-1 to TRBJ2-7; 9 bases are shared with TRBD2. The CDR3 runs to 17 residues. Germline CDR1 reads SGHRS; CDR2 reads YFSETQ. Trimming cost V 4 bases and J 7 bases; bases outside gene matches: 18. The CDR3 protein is CASSPALVAGETWEQYF. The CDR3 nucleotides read TGCGCCAGCAGCCCCGCCTTGGTAGCGGGAGAAACTTGGGAGCAGTACTTC.

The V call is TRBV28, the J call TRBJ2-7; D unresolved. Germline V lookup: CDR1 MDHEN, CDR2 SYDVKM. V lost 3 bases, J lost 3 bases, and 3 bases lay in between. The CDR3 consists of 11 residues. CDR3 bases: TGTGCCAGCAGTTTTGACTACGAGCAGTACTTC. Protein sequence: CASSFDYEQYF.

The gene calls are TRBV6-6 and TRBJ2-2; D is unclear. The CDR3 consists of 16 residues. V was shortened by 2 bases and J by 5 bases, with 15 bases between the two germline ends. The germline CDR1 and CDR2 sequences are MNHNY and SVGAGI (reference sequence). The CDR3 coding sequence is TGTGCCAGCAGTTACGATTTCGTACGCCTAACCGGGGAGCTGTTTTTT. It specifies CASSYDFVRLTGELFF.

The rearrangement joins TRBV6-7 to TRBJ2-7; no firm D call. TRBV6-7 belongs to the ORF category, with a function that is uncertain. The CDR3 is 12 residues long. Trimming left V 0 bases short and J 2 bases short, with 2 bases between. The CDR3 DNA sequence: TGTGCCAGCAGTTACTCAGCCTACGAGCAGTACTTC. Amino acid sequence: CASSYSAYEQYF.

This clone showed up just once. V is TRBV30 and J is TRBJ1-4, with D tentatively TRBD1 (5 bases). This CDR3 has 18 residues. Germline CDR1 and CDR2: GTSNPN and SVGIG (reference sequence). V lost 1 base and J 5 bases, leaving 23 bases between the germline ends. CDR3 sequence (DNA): TGTGCCTGGAGTGGCCAACGGACGGACACAATAACAAATGAAAAACTGTTTTTT. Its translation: CAWSGQRTDTITNEKLFF.

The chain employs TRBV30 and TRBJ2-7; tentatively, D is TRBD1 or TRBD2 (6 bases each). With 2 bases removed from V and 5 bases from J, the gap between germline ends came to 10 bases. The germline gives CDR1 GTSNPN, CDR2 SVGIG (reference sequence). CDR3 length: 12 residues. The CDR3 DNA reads TGTGCCTGGAGTCCCGGGGGCCACGAGCAGTACTTC. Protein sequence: CAWSPGGHEQYF.

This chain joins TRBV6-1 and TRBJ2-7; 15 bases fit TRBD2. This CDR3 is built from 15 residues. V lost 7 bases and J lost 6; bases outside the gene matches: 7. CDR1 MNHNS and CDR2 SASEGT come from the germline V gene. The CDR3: CASTAGLAGGIEQYF. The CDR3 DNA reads TGTGCCAGCACCGCGGGACTAGCGGGGGGCATCGAGCAGTACTTC.

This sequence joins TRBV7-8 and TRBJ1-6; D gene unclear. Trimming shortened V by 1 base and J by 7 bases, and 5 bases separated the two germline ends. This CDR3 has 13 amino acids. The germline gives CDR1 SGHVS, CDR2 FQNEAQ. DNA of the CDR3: TGTGCCAGCAGCTTAGTTAGCAATTCACCCCTCCACTTT. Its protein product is CASSLVSNSPLHF.

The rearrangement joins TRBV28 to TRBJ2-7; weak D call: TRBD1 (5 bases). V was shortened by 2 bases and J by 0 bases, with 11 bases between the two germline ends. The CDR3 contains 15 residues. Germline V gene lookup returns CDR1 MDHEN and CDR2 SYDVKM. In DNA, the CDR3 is TGTGCCAGCAGTTTAGTAGGGGCCCCCTCCTACGAGCAGTACTTC. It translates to CASSLVGAPSYEQYF.

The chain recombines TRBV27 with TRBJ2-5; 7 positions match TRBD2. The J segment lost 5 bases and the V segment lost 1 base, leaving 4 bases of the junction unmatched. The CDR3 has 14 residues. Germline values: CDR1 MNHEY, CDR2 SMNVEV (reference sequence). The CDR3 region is CASSLFREAETQYF. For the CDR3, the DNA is TGTGCCAGCAGTTTATTCCGGGAGGCGGAGACCCAGTACTTC.

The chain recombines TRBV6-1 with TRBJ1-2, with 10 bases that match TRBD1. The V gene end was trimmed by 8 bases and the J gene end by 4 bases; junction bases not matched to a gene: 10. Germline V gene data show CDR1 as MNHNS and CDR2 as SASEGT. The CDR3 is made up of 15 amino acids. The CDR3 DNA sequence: TGTGCCAGCGGGTTGACAGGGGGCGGCGGCTATGGCTACACCTTC. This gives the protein CASGLTGGGGYGYTF.

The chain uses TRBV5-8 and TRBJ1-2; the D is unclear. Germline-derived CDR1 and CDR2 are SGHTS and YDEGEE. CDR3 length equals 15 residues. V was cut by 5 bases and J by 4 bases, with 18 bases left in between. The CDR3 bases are TGTGCCAGCAGGGGCGAGGTATGGGCTTCCTATGGCTACACCTTC. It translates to CASRGEVWASYGYTF.

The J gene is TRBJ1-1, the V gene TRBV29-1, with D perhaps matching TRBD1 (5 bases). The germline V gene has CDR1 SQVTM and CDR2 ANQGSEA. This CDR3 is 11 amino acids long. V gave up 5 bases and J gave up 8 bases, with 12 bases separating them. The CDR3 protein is CSVNDPGEAFF. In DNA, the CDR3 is TGCAGCGTTAACGACCCAGGGGAAGCTTTCTTT.

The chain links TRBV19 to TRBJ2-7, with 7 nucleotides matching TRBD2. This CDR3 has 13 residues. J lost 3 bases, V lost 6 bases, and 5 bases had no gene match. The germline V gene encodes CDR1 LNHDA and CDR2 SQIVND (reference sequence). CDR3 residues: CASSGLDFYEQYF. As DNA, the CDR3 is TGTGCCAGTAGCGGACTAGATTTCTACGAGCAGTACTTC.

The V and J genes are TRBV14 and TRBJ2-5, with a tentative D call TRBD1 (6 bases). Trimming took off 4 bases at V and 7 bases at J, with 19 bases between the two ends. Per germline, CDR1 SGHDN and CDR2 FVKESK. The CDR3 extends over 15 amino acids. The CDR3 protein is CASSPPGGLGGTQYF. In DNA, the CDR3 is TGTGCCAGCAGCCCCCCTGGGGGCTTGGGCGGGACCCAGTACTTC.

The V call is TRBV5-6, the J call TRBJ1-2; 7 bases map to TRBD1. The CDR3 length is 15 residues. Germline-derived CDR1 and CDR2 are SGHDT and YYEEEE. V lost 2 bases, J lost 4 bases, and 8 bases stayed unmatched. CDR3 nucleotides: TGTGCCAGCAGCTTCTACAGGGGAGGCGGCTATGGCTACACCTTC. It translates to CASSFYRGGGYGYTF. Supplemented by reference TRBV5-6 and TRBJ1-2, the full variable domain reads DAGVTQSPTHLIKTRGQQVTLRCSPKSGHDTVSWYQQALGQGPQFIFQYYEEEERQRGNFPDRFSGHQFPNYSSELNVNALLLGDSALYLCASSFYRGGGYGYTFGSGTRLTVV.

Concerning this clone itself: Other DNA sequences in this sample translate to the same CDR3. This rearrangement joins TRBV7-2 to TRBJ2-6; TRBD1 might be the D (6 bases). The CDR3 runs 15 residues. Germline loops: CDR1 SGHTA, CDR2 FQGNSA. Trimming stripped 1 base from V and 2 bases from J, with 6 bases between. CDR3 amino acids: CASSLEGAGANVLTF. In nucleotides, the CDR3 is TGTGCCAGCAGCTTAGAGGGGGCTGGGGCCAACGTCCTGACTTTC.

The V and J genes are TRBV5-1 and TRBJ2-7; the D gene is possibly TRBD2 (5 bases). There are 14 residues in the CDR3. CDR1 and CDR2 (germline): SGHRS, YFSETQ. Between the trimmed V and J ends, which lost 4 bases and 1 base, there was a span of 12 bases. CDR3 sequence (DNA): TGCGCCAGCAGCGTCTGGACGGGATCCTACGAGCAGTACTTC. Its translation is CASSVWTGSYEQYF. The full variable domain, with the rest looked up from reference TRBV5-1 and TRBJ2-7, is KAGVTQTPRYLIKTRGQQVTLSCSPISGHRSVSWYQQTPGQGLQFLFEYFSETQRNKGNFPGRFSGRQFSNSRSEMNVSTLELGDSALYLCASSVWTGSYEQYFGPGTRLTVT.

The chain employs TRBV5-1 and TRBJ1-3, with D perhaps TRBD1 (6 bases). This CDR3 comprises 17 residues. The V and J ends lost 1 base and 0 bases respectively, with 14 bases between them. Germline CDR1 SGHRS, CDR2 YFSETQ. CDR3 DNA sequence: TGCGCCAGCAGCTTGTTTACCAGGGGCACCTCTGGAAACACCATATATTTT. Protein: CASSLFTRGTSGNTIYF.

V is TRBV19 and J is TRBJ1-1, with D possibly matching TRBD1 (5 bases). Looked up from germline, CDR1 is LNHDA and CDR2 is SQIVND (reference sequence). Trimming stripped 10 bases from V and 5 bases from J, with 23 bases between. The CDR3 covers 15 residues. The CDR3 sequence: CATIPSGRVGTEAFF. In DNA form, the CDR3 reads TGTGCCACTATACCATCGGGGCGGGTGGGGACTGAAGCTTTCTTT.

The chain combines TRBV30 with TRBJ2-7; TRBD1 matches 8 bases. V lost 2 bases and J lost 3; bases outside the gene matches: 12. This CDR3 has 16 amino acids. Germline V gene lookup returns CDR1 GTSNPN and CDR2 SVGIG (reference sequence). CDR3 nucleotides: TGTGCCTGGAGTCGCCCCCACAGGGGGACGGTCTACGAGCAGTACTTC. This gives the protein CAWSRPHRGTVYEQYF.

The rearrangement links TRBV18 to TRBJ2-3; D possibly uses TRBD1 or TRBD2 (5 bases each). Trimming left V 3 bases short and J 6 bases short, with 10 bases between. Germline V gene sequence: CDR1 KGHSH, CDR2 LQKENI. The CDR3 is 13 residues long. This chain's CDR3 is CASSPSEGDTQYF. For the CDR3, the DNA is TGTGCCAGCTCACCTTCCGAGGGGGATACGCAGTATTTT.

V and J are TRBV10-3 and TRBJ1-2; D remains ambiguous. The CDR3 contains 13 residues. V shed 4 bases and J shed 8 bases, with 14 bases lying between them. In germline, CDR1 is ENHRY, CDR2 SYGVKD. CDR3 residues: CAISGYEGIGYTF. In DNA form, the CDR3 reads TGTGCCATCAGTGGGTACGAGGGTATCGGCTACACCTTC.

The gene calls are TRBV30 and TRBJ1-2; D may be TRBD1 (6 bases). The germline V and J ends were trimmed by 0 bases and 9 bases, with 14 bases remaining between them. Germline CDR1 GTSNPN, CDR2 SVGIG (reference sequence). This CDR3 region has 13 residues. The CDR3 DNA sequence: TGTGCCTGGAGTGTACGGAGGGGGAGAAGCTACACCTTC. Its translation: CAWSVRRGRSYTF.